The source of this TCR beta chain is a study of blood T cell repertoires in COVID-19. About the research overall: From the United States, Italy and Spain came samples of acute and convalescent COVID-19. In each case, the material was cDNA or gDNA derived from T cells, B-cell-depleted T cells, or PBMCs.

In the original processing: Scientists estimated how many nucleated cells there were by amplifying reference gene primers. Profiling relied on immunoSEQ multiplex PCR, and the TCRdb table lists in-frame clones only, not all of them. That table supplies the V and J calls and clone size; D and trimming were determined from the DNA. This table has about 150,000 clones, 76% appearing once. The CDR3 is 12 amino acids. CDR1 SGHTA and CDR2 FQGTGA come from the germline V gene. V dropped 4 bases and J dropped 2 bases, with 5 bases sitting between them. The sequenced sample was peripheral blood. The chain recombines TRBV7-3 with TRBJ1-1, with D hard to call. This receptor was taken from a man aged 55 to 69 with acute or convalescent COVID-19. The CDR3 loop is CASSSVNTEAFF. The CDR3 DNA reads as TGTGCCAGCAGCTCGGTCAACACTGAAGCTTTCTTT. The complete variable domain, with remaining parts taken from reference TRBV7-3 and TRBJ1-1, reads GAGVSQTPSNKVTEKGKYVELRCDPISGHTALYWYRQSLGQGPEFLIYFQGTGAADDSGLPNDRFFAVRPEGSVSTLKIQRTERGDSAVYLCASSSVNTEAFFGQGTRLTVV.